Listed here are 11 T cell receptor beta chains from one sample, sequenced in a study of T cell responses to AZD1222 COVID-19 vaccine. TCRdb's table, derived via immunoSEQ multiplex PCR, lists solely in-frame clones and lacks some. The sample carries 250,000 to 300,000 clones, approximately 94% recorded once. Sequenced material: peripheral blood, taken 28 days after the second AZD1222 dose. These TCRs come from an adult who received the AZD1222 COVID-19 vaccine.

This clone was recorded a few times. V gene TRBV9 combines with J gene TRBJ2-1; D gene uncertain. Germline loops: CDR1 SGDLS, CDR2 YYNGEE. The CDR3 is 16 residues long. Trimming removed 2 bases from V and 1 base from J, with 13 bases in between. CDR3 loop: CASSVGPSISYNEQFF. The CDR3 DNA reads as TGTGCCAGCAGCGTCGGTCCCTCGATATCCTACAATGAGCAGTTCTTC.

The V call is TRBV25-1, the J call TRBJ1-3, with D perhaps TRBD1 (5 bases). The CDR3 sequence is 17 residues long. The V and J ends lost 5 bases and 0 bases respectively, with 17 bases between them. Per the germline V gene, CDR1 is MGHDK and CDR2 is SYGVNS. DNA of the CDR3: TGTGCCAGCAGTCCATATGTCGGGGGTAGCTCTGGAAACACCATATATTTT. This encodes CASSPYVGGSSGNTIYF.

The CDR3: CASSLDRGVSYEQYF. CDR3 DNA sequence: TGTGCCAGCAGCTTGGACAGGGGAGTCTCCTACGAGCAGTACTTC. The rearrangement uses TRBV7-2 and TRBJ2-7; 9 bases align to TRBD1. Losses at the gene ends were 3 bases for V and 0 bases for J; bases not matched to a gene: 3. This CDR3 spans 15 amino acids. CDR1 is SGHTA, CDR2 FQGNSA, per germline.

This chain links TRBV7-2 with TRBJ1-3, with D possibly matching TRBD1 (5 bases). Germline-derived CDR1 and CDR2 are SGHTA and FQGNSA. This CDR3 has 16 residues. Trimming took 1 base from V and 0 from J, leaving 10 bases between them. CDR3 sequence reads: CASSLDRGSSGNTIYF. CDR3 DNA: TGTGCCAGCAGCTTAGATCGGGGCAGCTCTGGAAACACCATATATTTT.

Here the CDR3 reads CASSLVGSEETQYF. The CDR3 nucleotides read TGCGCCAGCAGCTTGGTCGGGAGCGAGGAGACCCAGTACTTC. The chain is built from TRBV5-1 and TRBJ2-5, with D perhaps matching TRBD2 (6 bases). The ends were cut back, 0 bases at V and 5 bases at J, with 11 bases in the middle. In germline, CDR1 is SGHRS, CDR2 YFSETQ. The CDR3 loop spans 14 amino acids. Full variable domain (outside the CDR3, taken from reference TRBV5-1 and TRBJ2-5): KAGVTQTPRYLIKTRGQQVTLSCSPISGHRSVSWYQQTPGQGLQFLFEYFSETQRNKGNFPGRFSGRQFSNSRSEMNVSTLELGDSALYLCASSLVGSEETQYFGPGTRLLVL.

The chain joins TRBV7-9 to TRBJ2-2, with 10 nucleotides matching TRBD1. The CDR3 spans 15 residues. V lost 4 bases, J lost 5 bases, and 4 bases stayed unmatched. Germline CDR1 reads SEHNR; CDR2 reads FQNEAQ (reference sequence). CDR3 loop: CASSSDRGRTGELFF. The CDR3 coding sequence is TGTGCCAGCAGCTCCGACAGGGGGCGTACCGGGGAGCTGTTTTTT.

Concerning this clone itself: Within the sample, other DNA sequences also encode this same CDR3. CDR3 sequence (DNA): TGCGCCAGCAGCTTCCTAGCGGGAAGCTCCTACAATGAGCAGTTCTTC. Translated: CASSFLAGSSYNEQFF. V and J are TRBV5-1 and TRBJ2-1; TRBD2 agrees at 9 bases. Germline trimming cut 2 bases from V and 0 bases from J; bases unmatched to any gene: 3. Germline CDR1 SGHRS, CDR2 YFSETQ. There are 16 residues in the CDR3.

This sequence joins TRBV3-1 (or the pseudogene TRBV3-2) and TRBJ1-2; no clear D gene. CDR1 and CDR2 from the germline V gene are LGHDT and YNNKEL (reference sequence). Trimming took 1 base from V and 8 from J, leaving 11 bases between them. The CDR3 consists of 13 residues. For the CDR3, the DNA is TGTGCCAGCAGCCAAGCAGTGGCTATCGGCTACACCTTC. As protein: CASSQAVAIGYTF.

The rearrangement links TRBV5-1 to TRBJ2-3; D is possibly TRBD2 (6 bases). The CDR3 totals 16 residues. CDR1 SGHRS and CDR2 YFSETQ come from the germline V gene. V shed 4 bases and J shed 1 base, with 16 bases lying between them. CDR3 coding DNA: TGCGCCAGCAGCCTCGAGATCGGCGGGGGCACAGATACGCAGTATTTT. Translated, it gives CASSLEIGGGTDTQYF.

The J gene is TRBJ1-5, the V gene TRBV21-1; TRBD1 is the table's D call and was not checked against the DNA. TRBV21-1 is assigned pseudogene status. The CDR3 totals 15 residues. CDR3 nucleotides: TGTGCCAGCAGCACCCGGGACAGGTGGAGTCAGCCCCAGCATTTT. Translating it yields CASSTRDRWSQPQHF.

The chain carries TRBV19 and TRBJ1-5; unclear D gene. Trimming took 0 bases from V and 5 from J, leaving 2 bases between them. This CDR3 has 12 residues. Per the germline V gene, CDR1 is LNHDA and CDR2 is SQIVND (reference sequence). The CDR3 sequence is CASSIEHQPQHF. As DNA, the CDR3 is TGTGCCAGTAGTATAGAGCATCAGCCCCAGCATTTT. Full variable domain (missing parts from reference TRBV19 and TRBJ1-5): DGGITQSPKYLFRKEGQNVTLSCEQNLNHDAMYWYRQDPGQGLRLIYYSQIVNDFQKGDIAEGYSVSREKKESFPLTVTSAQKNPTAFYLCASSIEHQPQHFGDGTRLSIL.